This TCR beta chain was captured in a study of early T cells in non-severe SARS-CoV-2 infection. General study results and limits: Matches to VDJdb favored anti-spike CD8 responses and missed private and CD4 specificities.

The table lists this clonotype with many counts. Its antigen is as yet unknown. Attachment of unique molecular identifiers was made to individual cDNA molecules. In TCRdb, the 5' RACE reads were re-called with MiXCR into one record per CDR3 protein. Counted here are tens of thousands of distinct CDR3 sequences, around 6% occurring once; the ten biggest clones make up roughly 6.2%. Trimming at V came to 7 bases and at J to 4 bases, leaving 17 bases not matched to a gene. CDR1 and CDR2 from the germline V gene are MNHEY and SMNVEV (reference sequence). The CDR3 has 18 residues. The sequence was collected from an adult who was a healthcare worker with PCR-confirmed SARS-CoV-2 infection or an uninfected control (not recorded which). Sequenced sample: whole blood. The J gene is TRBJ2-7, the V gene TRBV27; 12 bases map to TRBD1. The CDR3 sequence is CASTRRATGTGGSYEQYF. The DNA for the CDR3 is TGTGCCAGCACCAGACGAGCAACAGGGACAGGGGGCTCGTACGAGCAGTACTTC.